The clone carrying this T cell receptor beta chain came up a few times. CDR1 and CDR2 (germline): DFQATT, SNEGSKA (reference sequence). V shed 3 bases and J shed 1 base, with 5 bases lying between them. The CDR3 has 12 residues. This entry is derived from a study of identical twins. TCRdb re-called the 5' RACE reads through MiXCR, storing one row per CDR3 protein. The sample includes approximately 700,000 distinct CDR3 sequences, about 20% seen only once; the top ten take about 12%. The same specimen was also included in a second study, on T cells expressing NK-cell markers.

The genes are TRBV20-1 and TRBJ2-3; D not resolved. Input material: PBMCs. The sequence came from a woman aged 18-35 years in good health. In DNA form, the CDR3 reads TGCAGTGCTAGTCGGCGCACAGATACGCAGTATTTT. Encoded protein: CSASRRTDTQYF.